Sequencing of this T cell receptor (beta chain) was carried out in a study of cytotoxic CD8 clonotypes in ibrutinib-treated CLL. This table comes from immunoSEQ multiplex PCR, and its TCRdb copy is limited to in-frame clones, with some not included. This repertoire shows about 160,000 clones, more than 65% found once; its top ten account for roughly 2%. This clonotype was obtained from a human donor with chronic lymphocytic leukemia. Sequences were derived from PBMCs, sampled after 12 months of ibrutinib treatment.

DNA of the CDR3: TGCAGCGTTAGACAGGGGACACTGGGGGAGCTGTTTTTT. Protein product: CSVRQGTLGELFF. The chain links TRBV29-1 to TRBJ2-2; 8 nucleotides line up with TRBD1. The CDR3 is made up of 13 amino acids. CDR1 is SQVTM and CDR2 is ANQGSEA in the germline V gene. Trimming removed 5 bases from V and 8 bases from J; junction bases left unmatched: 7.